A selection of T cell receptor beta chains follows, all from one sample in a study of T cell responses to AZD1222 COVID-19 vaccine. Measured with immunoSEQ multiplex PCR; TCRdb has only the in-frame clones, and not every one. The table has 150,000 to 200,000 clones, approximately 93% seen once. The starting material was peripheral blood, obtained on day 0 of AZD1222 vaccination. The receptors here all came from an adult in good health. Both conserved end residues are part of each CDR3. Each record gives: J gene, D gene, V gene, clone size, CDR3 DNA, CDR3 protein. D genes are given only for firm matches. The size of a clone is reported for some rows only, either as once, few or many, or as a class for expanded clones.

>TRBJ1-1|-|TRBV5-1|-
TGCGCCAGCAGCTTGCATTGGAGGGACACTGAAGCTTTCTTT
CASSLHWRDTEAFF
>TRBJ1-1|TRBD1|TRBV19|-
TGTGCCAGTAGTAAGGGGGCAAGTAGTGAAGCTTTCTTT
CASSKGASSEAFF
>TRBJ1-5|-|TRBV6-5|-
TGTGCCAGCCGGGACAGCAATCAGCCCCAGCATTTT
CASRDSNQPQHF
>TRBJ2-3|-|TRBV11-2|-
TGTGCCAGCAGCTTCCTGGGAGCTCCCACAGATACGCAGTATTTT
CASSFLGAPTDTQYF
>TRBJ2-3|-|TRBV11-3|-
TGTGCCAGTAGAGGGGCAGATACGCAGTATTTT
CASRGADTQYF
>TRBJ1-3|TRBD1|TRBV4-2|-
TGTGCCAGCTCCACTCCGGGACAGGAGGGAAACACCATATATTTT
CASSTPGQEGNTIYF
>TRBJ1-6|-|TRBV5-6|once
TGTGCCAGCAGCTTGGGTCATGGGTTGAATTCACCCCTCCACTTT
CASSLGHGLNSPLHF
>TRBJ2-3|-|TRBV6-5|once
TGTGCCAGCAGGGGGACGGGGTACGATACGCAGTATTTT
CASRGTGYDTQYF
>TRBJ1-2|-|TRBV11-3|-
TGTGCCAGCAGCCCCACGGGGGGCAATGGCTACACCTTC
CASSPTGGNGYTF
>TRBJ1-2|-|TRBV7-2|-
TGTGCCAGCAGGTCAACTAGGGCGGTTAACTATGGCTACACCTTC
CASRSTRAVNYGYTF
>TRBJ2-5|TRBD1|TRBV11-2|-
TGTGCCAGCAGCCAATTCGGGTACCGGGACAGGGCAGAGACCCAGTACTTC
CASSQFGYRDRAETQYF
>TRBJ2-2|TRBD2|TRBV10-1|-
TGCGCCAGCAGCCCAGGACTAGATGGCACCGGGGAGCTGTTTTTT
CASSPGLDGTGELFF
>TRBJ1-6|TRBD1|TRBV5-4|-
TGTGCCAGCAGCCTGGGGACAGCAAACAATTCACCCCTCCACTTT
CASSLGTANNSPLHF
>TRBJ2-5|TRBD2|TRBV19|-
TGTGCCAGTAGCTCTCCGAGATATAGCGGGGACCTCCGGGAGACCCAGTACTTC
CASSSPRYSGDLRETQYF
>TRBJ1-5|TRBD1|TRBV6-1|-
TGTGCCAGCAATGACCCGGGACAGGGAAGAAATCAGCCCCAGCATTTT
CASNDPGQGRNQPQHF
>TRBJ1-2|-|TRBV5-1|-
TGCGCCAGCAGCAAGGGGTTATATGGCTACACCTTC
CASSKGLYGYTF
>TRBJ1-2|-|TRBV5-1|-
TGCGCCAGCAGCCTACACCGGCAGGGCTATGGCTACACCTTC
CASSLHRQGYGYTF
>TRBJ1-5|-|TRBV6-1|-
TGTGCCAGCAGTGACCGAATCGGTCAGCCCCAGCATTTT
CASSDRIGQPQHF
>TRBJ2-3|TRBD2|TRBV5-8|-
TGTGCCAGCAGCCGTTCCAGACTAGCGGGGAGCACAGATACGCAGTATTTT
CASSRSRLAGSTDTQYF
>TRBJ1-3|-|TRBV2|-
TGTGCCAGCAGGGAACAGGGAGGGGGCTCTGGAAACACCATATATTTT
CASREQGGGSGNTIYF
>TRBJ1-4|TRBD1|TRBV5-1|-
TGCGCCAGCAGCTCTGCGACAGGGTTGGGTGAAAAACTGTTTTTT
CASSSATGLGEKLFF
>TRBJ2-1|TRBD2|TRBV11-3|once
TGTGCCAGCAGCTCCTTTAGCGGGGGGGAATCCTACAATGAGCAGTTCTTC
CASSSFSGGESYNEQFF
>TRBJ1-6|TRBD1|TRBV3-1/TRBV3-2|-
TGTGCCAGCAGCCAAGAGACAGGGACGTCACCCCTCCACTTT
CASSQETGTSPLHF
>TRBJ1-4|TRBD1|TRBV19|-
TGTGCCACGAGGGGGCCGGGGAGGAGTGAAAAACTGTTTTTT
CATRGPGRSEKLFF
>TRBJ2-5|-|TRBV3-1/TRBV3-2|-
TGTGCCAGCAGCCAAGCCCTCAAAGCAGAGACCCAGTACTTC
CASSQALKAETQYF
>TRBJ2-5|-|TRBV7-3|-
TGTGCCAGCAGCCCACAGGGTTATCAAGAGACCCAGTACTTC
CASSPQGYQETQYF
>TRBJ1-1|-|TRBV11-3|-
TGTGCCAGCAGCCCCGCGGGGTTTATGAACACTGAAGCTTTCTTT
CASSPAGFMNTEAFF
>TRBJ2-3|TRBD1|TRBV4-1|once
TGCGCCAGCAGCCGGGACAGGGGCCCAGATACGCAGTATTTT
CASSRDRGPDTQYF
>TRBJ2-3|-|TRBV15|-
TGTGCCACCAGCAGAGAAAGATCGCAGGCAGATACGCAGTATTTT
CATSRERSQADTQYF
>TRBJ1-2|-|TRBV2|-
TGTGCCAGCAGTGCCTATGGCTACACCTTC
CASSAYGYTF
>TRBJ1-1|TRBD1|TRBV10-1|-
TGCGCCAGCAGTGAGTCGACGACAGGGGGCGGTTGTGGATCTGTTGGCAACACTGAAGCTTTCTTT
CASSESTTGGGCGSVGNTEAFF
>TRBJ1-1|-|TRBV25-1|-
TGTGCCAGCAGTGCCCAAAGGAACACTGAAGCTTTCTTT
CASSAQRNTEAFF
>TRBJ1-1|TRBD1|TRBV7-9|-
TGTGCCAGCAGCCCGCACCGGGACAGCAACACTGAAGCTTTCTTT
CASSPHRDSNTEAFF
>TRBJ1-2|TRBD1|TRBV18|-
TGTGCCAGCTCACCTAATCGACAGGGCGGCTATGGCTACACCTTC
CASSPNRQGGYGYTF
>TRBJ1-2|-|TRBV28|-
TGTGCCAGCAGTGGTCAGCTAGATAACTATGGCTACACCTTC
CASSGQLDNYGYTF
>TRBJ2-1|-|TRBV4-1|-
TGCGCCAGCAGCCTACTGAATGAGCAGTTCTTC
CASSLLNEQFF
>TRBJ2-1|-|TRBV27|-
TGTGCCAGCAGGGGGCCTGGTGAGCAGTTCTTC
CASRGPGEQFF
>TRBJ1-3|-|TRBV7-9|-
TGTGCCAGCAGCTTCTTACCCGCCACAGGGTACTCTGGAAACACCATATATTTT
CASSFLPATGYSGNTIYF
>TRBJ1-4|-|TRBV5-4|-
TGTGCCAGCAGCATCCTCGCGGACGAAAAACTGTTTTTT
CASSILADEKLFF
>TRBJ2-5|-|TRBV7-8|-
TGTGCCAGCAGCCACAGTACGGGAATGGGGGAGACCCAGTACTTC
CASSHSTGMGETQYF
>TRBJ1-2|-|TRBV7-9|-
TGTGCCAGCAGCTTACCAGGAAACGGCTACACCTTC
CASSLPGNGYTF
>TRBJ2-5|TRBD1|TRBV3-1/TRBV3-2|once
TGTGCCAGCAGCCAAGACTGGGACAGGGGGGAGACCCAGTACTTC
CASSQDWDRGETQYF
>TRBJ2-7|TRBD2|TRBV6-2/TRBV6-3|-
TGTGCCAGCAGCGTTAGCGGGGGGCCCTACGAGCAGTACTTC
CASSVSGGPYEQYF
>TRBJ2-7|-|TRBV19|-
TGTGCCAGTAGTAGAGGCAGCCCGATCTACGAGCAGTACTTC
CASSRGSPIYEQYF
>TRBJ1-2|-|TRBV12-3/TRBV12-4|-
TGTGCCAGCAGTTTAGAGGGTATCTCTGGCTACACCTTC
CASSLEGISGYTF
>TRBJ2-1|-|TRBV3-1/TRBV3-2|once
TGTGCCAGCAGCCAAGCTATGGGTGAGCAGTTCTTC
CASSQAMGEQFF
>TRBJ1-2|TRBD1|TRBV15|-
TGTGCCACCAGCGTCCACCTGGGACAGGGGCGCGGCTACACCTTC
CATSVHLGQGRGYTF
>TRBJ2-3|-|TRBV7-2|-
TGTGCCAGCAGCCTCCTTAACACAGATACGCAGTATTTT
CASSLLNTDTQYF
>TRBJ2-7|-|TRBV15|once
TGTGCCACCAGCAACCTACTAAGTATAGGAGCCACCTACGAGCAGTACTTC
CATSNLLSIGATYEQYF
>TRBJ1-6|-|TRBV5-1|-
TGCGCCAGCAGTTTTGGCGGCCGGACGAATAATTCACCCCTCCACTTT
CASSFGGRTNNSPLHF
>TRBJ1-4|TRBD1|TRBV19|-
TGTGCCAGTGGCGTCCAGGGGACAGGGGGCCCCGCAACTAATGAAAAACTGTTTTTT
CASGVQGTGGPATNEKLFF
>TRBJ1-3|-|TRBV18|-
TGTGCCAGCTCACCTCCAGGGTTACGAAACACCATATATTTT
CASSPPGLRNTIYF
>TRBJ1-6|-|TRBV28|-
TGTGCCAGCAGCCGAGACAGGATGTCCTATAATTCACCCCTCCACTTT
CASSRDRMSYNSPLHF